A single sample gave rise to the 17 T cell receptor beta chains below, sequenced in a study of T cell changes during pregnancy in multiple sclerosis. Produced via immunoSEQ multiplex PCR; TCRdb's table is partial and in-frame only. This table holds about 64,000 clones, over 95% found once. Sequencing used CD8+ T cells from peripheral blood mononuclear cells, obtained after pregnancy. The receptors shown here come from a female donor with multiple sclerosis, enrolled in a pregnancy study.

The chain combines TRBV9 with TRBJ1-1; 7 bases map to TRBD1. CDR3 length: 15 residues. V lost 1 base and J lost 1; bases outside the gene matches: 4. The germline gives CDR1 SGDLS, CDR2 YYNGEE. CDR3 nucleotide sequence: TGTGCCAGCAGCGTAATCTGGACAGGGAACACTGAAGCTTTCTTT. Its translation is CASSVIWTGNTEAFF.

Only a few counts were recorded for this clone. The V gene is TRBV29-1, the J gene TRBJ2-5; D perhaps matches TRBD2 (7 bases). The CDR3 consists of 14 residues. CDR1 is SQVTM and CDR2 is ANQGSEA in the germline V gene. V was trimmed by 7 bases and J by 4 bases, leaving 19 bases between them. CDR3 amino acids: CSAEGGVVRETQYF. In nucleotides, the CDR3 is TGCAGCGCCGAGGGGGGGGTGGTCAGAGAGACCCAGTACTTC.

This chain connects TRBV27 to TRBJ2-7, with a weak D call TRBD2 (5 bases). Germline CDR1 and CDR2: MNHEY and SMNVEV (reference sequence). Trimming took 3 bases from V and 1 from J, leaving 13 bases between them. The CDR3 extends over 15 amino acids. CDR3: CASSFRGGGSYEQYF. Written as DNA, the CDR3 is TGTGCCAGCAGTTTTAGAGGAGGCGGGTCCTACGAGCAGTACTTC.

The V gene is TRBV27, the J gene TRBJ2-1; perhaps TRBD2 as D (6 bases). V gave up 3 bases and J gave up 10 bases, with 22 bases separating them. The CDR3 contains 16 residues. Germline loops: CDR1 MNHEY, CDR2 SMNVEV (reference sequence). Here the CDR3 DNA reads TGTGCCAGCAGTTTCATAGGCGGGTACAGCCGGGGGGAGCAGTTCTTC. Amino acids: CASSFIGGYSRGEQFF.

The chain has TRBV28 and TRBJ2-4; 9 positions match TRBD2. CDR1 is MDHEN and CDR2 is SYDVKM in the germline V gene. Germline trimming cut 6 bases from V and 6 bases from J; bases unmatched to any gene: 6. This CDR3 comprises 14 residues. The CDR3 DNA reads as TGTGCCAGCAGCTTAGCGGGAGTGACAAACATTCAGTACTTC. This sequence encodes CASSLAGVTNIQYF. Using reference TRBV28 and TRBJ2-4 for the parts outside the CDR3, the full variable domain is DVKVTQSSRYLVKRTGEKVFLECVQDMDHENMFWYRQDPGLGLRLIYFSYDVKMKEKGDIPEGYSVSREKKERFSLILESASTNQTSMYLCASSLAGVTNIQYFGAGTRLSVL.

J is TRBJ2-2 and V is TRBV7-9; no definite D call. CDR3 size: 14 residues. V lost 1 base and J lost 6, with 9 bases in between. Germline V lookup: CDR1 SEHNR, CDR2 FQNEAQ (reference sequence). CDR3 in DNA: TGTGCCAGCAGCTTAGTATTACCGGCCGGGGAGCTGTTTTTT. Its translation is CASSLVLPAGELFF.

This clone was observed once. The genes are TRBV19 and TRBJ2-7; 9 positions agree with TRBD2. The CDR3 spans 16 residues. CDR1 and CDR2 from the germline V gene are LNHDA and SQIVND (reference sequence). The J segment lost 2 bases and the V segment lost 5 bases, leaving 10 bases of the junction unmatched. CDR3 nucleotide sequence: TGTGCCAGTAGTCCCCTTACTAGCGGGCTTACCTACGAGCAGTACTTC. Translating gives CASSPLTSGLTYEQYF.

This chain joins TRBV27 and TRBJ1-5, with unresolved D. The CDR3 loop spans 16 amino acids. The ends were cut back, 6 bases at V and 0 bases at J, with 15 bases in the middle. CDR1 and CDR2 from the germline V gene are MNHEY and SMNVEV (reference sequence). The CDR3 nucleotides read TGTGCCAGCAGCGTGTCCGGGTTTTATAGCAATCAGCCCCAGCATTTT. Its translation is CASSVSGFYSNQPQHF.

The chain carries TRBV4-3 and TRBJ2-5; 12 bases are shared with TRBD2. Trimming removed 4 bases from V and 5 bases from J; junction bases left unmatched: 5. The V gene's germline CDR1 is LGHNA and CDR2 YSLEER. The CDR3 runs to 15 residues. The chain's CDR3 is CASSRSLAGGETQYF. Here the CDR3 DNA reads TGCGCCAGCAGCCGCAGCCTAGCGGGAGGGGAGACCCAGTACTTC.

The chain employs TRBV15 and TRBJ2-7; tentatively, D is TRBD1 (5 bases). CDR1 and CDR2 from the germline V gene are LNHNV and YYDKDF (reference sequence). V dropped 5 bases and J dropped 0 bases, with 8 bases sitting between them. The CDR3 is 13 amino acids. CDR3 nucleotides: TGTGCCACCAGCGGCAGGGCCTCCTACGAGCAGTACTTC. Translation gives CATSGRASYEQYF. The whole variable domain, filled in from reference TRBV15 and TRBJ2-7, reads DAMVIQNPRYQVTQFGKPVTLSCSQTLNHNVMYWYQQKSSQAPKLLFHYYDKDFNNEADTPDNFQSRRPNTSFCFLDIRSPGLGDTAMYLCATSGRASYEQYFGPGTRLTVT.

The rearrangement uses TRBV5-6 and TRBJ2-7; D is perhaps TRBD2 (6 bases). V was shortened by 7 bases and J by 5 bases, with 13 bases between the two germline ends. The germline V gene has CDR1 SGHDT and CDR2 YYEEEE. CDR3 length equals 12 residues. The CDR3: CASLGGVNEQYF. The CDR3 coding sequence is TGTGCCAGCTTGGGAGGAGTCAACGAGCAGTACTTC.

The gene calls are TRBV19 and TRBJ2-3; 12 nucleotides align to TRBD2. Germline V gene sequence: CDR1 LNHDA, CDR2 SQIVND (reference sequence). This CDR3 has 15 amino acids. With V trimmed by 5 bases and J by 5 bases, 5 bases remained unmatched. The CDR3 is CASSWRLAGEDTQYF. CDR3 DNA: TGTGCCAGTAGTTGGAGACTAGCGGGAGAAGATACGCAGTATTTT.

The rearrangement uses TRBV28 and TRBJ2-7; tentatively, D is TRBD2 (5 bases). The V gene lost 2 bases and the J gene lost 3 bases, with 8 bases spanning the gap. Germline CDR1 is MDHEN and CDR2 is SYDVKM. This CDR3 comprises 13 residues. The CDR3 region is CASSLGRVYEQYF. Written as DNA, the CDR3 is TGTGCCAGCAGTTTAGGGCGGGTCTACGAGCAGTACTTC.

The chain recombines TRBV28 with TRBJ1-1; D not certain. The V and J ends lost 6 bases and 4 bases respectively, with 18 bases between them. This CDR3 is 15 amino acids long. Germline-derived CDR1 and CDR2 are MDHEN and SYDVKM. The CDR3 loop is CASSPGSALGTEAFF. The CDR3 region has the DNA TGTGCCAGCAGCCCCGGGAGCGCGTTAGGCACTGAAGCTTTCTTT. Based on the CDR3 plus reference TRBV28 and TRBJ1-1, the full variable domain is DVKVTQSSRYLVKRTGEKVFLECVQDMDHENMFWYRQDPGLGLRLIYFSYDVKMKEKGDIPEGYSVSREKKERFSLILESASTNQTSMYLCASSPGSALGTEAFFGQGTRLTVV.

This rearrangement joins TRBV6-6 to TRBJ2-1, with unresolved D. Trimming shortened V by 6 bases and J by 0 bases, and 12 bases separated the two germline ends. The CDR3 totals 15 residues. The germline V gene has CDR1 MNHNY and CDR2 SVGAGI (reference sequence). CDR3 in amino acids: CASSSGESSYNEQFF. Written as DNA, the CDR3 is TGTGCCAGCAGCTCAGGTGAGAGCTCCTACAATGAGCAGTTCTTC.

This clone has just one count. The chain carries TRBV6-6 and TRBJ1-2, with 7 bases identical to TRBD1. Germline assignment: CDR1 MNHNY and CDR2 SVGAGI (reference sequence). V trimming: 6 bases; J trimming: 8 bases; junction bases outside the gene matches: 15. The CDR3 has 15 residues. The CDR3, as DNA: TGTGCCAGCAGCCCTTTTCGACAGGGTGATGGAGGCTACACCTTC. It specifies CASSPFRQGDGGYTF.

V gene TRBV7-9 combines with J gene TRBJ2-5; TRBD1 matches 12 bases. V shed 5 bases, J shed 4 bases, and the junction held 8 bases outside the gene matches. The germline CDR1 and CDR2 sequences are SEHNR and FQNEAQ (reference sequence). This CDR3 contains 16 residues. CDR3 amino acids: CASSDTGTGGGETQYF. The DNA for the CDR3 is TGTGCCAGCAGCGACACCGGGACAGGGGGCGGAGAGACCCAGTACTTC.